A single TCR beta chain is shown here with its context. What it binds is unknown. Blood was sampled at baseline, cycle 4 day 1, and cycle 7 day 1. This sample was included in a study of OX40 agonist ivuxolimab in advanced cancers. Points from the study as a whole: Among the lowest levels of clonal expansion were found in partial responders at 0.1-3.0 mg/kg.

TCRdb keeps only in-frame clones here, not all; method: immunoSEQ multiplex PCR. Of tens of thousands of clones detected, 70% to 90% appear once; the ten largest clones hold approximately 0.26%. The clonotype comes from an adult with an advanced solid tumor such as melanoma, head and neck, liver or kidney cancer. The sequencing used CD4+ or CD8+ T cells sorted from blood, collected in a trial of the OX40 agonist ivuxolimab.

Here the CDR3 reads CASSLGIDRTNYGYTF. The DNA of the CDR3 is TGTGCCAGCAGCTTAGGTATTGACCGAACTAACTATGGCTACACCTTC. The rearrangement uses TRBV7-9 and TRBJ1-2; D gene ambiguous. Germline V gives CDR1 SEHNR, CDR2 FQNEAQ (reference sequence). CDR3 length equals 16 residues. The V and J ends lost 1 base and 0 bases respectively, with 12 bases between them. The full variable domain, in which reference TRBV7-9 and TRBJ1-2 provide the parts outside the CDR3, is DTGVSQNPRHKITKRGQNVTFRCDPISEHNRLYWYRQTLGQGPEFLTYFQNEAQLEKSRLLSDRFSAERPKGSFSTLEIQRTEQGDSAMYLCASSLGIDRTNYGYTFGSGTRLTVV.